This T cell receptor (beta chain) is drawn from a study of CD8 T cells in ankylosing spondylitis. Study-wide findings and caveats: A CD8+ phenotype characterized the disease-linked clones, which were relatively rare in peripheral blood. Within ankylosing spondylitis blood, a TCR beta motif made up of eight or nine highly homologous variants appeared to be characteristic.

There are a few counts of this clonotype. Its target is unknown. V lost 1 base to trimming and J lost 6 bases, with 10 bases between them. The V gene's germline CDR1 is DFQATT and CDR2 SNEGSKA (reference sequence). This CDR3 comprises 13 residues. Quantitative 5'-RACE with molecular barcodes generated TCR beta libraries. One entry per CDR3 protein, called by TCRdb with MiXCR from the 5' RACE reads. The data hold some 200,000 distinct CDR3 sequences, with 13% observed a single time. The V call is TRBV20-1, the J call TRBJ2-4; D is perhaps TRBD1 (6 bases). The sequenced sample consisted of blood, either unsorted or a sorted T cell fraction (not recorded which). This TCR was sampled from a male donor with ankylosing spondylitis or in good health (not recorded which). The CDR3 nucleotides read TGCAGTGCTAGAGTGACAGGCGGAAACATTCAGTACTTC. Translated, it gives CSARVTGGNIQYF.